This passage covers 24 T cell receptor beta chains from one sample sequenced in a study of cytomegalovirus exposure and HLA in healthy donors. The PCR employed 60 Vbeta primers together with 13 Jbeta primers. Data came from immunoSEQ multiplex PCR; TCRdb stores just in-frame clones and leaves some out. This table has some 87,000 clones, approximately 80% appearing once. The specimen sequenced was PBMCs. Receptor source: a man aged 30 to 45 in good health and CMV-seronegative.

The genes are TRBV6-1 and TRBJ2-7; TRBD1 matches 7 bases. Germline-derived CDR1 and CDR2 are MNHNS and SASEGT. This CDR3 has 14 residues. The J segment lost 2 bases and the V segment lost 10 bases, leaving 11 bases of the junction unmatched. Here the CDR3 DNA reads TGTGCCACCTACAGGGGACCTCCTACCTACGAGCAGTACTTC. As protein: CATYRGPPTYEQYF.

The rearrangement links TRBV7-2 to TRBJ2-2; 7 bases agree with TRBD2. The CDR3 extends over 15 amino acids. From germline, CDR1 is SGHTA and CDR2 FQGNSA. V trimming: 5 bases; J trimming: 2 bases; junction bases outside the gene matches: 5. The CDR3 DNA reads TGTGCCAGCAGCCGTGGGGGGGGAAACACCGGGGAGCTGTTTTTT. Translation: CASSRGGGNTGELFF.

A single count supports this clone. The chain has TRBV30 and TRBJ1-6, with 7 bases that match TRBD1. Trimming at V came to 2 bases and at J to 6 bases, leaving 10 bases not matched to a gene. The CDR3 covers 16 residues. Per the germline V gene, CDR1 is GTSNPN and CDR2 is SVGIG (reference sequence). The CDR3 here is CAWSRSQGKANSPLHF. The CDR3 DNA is TGTGCCTGGAGTCGGTCACAGGGGAAGGCTAATTCACCCCTCCACTTT.

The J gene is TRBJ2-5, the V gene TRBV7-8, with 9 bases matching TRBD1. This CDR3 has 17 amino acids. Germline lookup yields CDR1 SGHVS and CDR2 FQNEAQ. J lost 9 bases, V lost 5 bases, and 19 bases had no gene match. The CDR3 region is CASSALQGATGTRAQYF. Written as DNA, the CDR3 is TGTGCCAGCAGCGCGCTACAGGGGGCCACTGGAACAAGAGCCCAGTACTTC.

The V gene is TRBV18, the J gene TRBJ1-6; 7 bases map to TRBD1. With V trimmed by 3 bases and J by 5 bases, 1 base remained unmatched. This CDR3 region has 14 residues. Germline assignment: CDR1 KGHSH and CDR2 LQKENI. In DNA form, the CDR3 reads TGTGCCAGCTCACCCGGGACAGATAATTCACCCCTCCACTTT. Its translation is CASSPGTDNSPLHF. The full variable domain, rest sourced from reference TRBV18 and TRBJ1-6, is NAGVMQNPRHLVRRRGQEARLRCSPMKGHSHVYWYRQLPEEGLKFMVYLQKENIIDESGMPKERFSAEFPKEGPSILRIQQVVRGDSAAYFCASSPGTDNSPLHFGNGTRLTVT.

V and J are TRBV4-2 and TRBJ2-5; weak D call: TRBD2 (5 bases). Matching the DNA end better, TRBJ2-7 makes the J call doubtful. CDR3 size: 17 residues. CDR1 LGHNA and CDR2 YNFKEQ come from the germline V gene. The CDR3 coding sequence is TGTGCCAGCAGCCAAGATGGTGGGTCGGGGATTCTGTACGAGCAGTACTTC. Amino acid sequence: CASSQDGGSGILYEQYF.

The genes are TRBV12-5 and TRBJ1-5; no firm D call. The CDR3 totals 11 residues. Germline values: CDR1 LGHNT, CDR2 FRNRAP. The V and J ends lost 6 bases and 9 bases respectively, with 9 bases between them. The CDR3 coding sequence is TGTGCTAGTGGCCTTGTCGGGCCCCAGCATTTT. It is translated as CASGLVGPQHF.

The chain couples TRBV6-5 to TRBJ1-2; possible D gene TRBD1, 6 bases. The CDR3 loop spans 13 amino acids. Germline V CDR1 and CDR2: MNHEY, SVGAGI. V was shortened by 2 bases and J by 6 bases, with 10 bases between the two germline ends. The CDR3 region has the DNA TGTGCCAGCAGTTACGGGCAGGGGCATGGCTACACCTTC. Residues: CASSYGQGHGYTF.

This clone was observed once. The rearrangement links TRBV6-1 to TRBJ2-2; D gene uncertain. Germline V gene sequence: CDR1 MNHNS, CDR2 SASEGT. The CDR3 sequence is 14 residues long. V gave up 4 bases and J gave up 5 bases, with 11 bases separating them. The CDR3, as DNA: TGTGCCAGCAGTGCCTTTTCACTGACCGGGGAGCTGTTTTTT. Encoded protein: CASSAFSLTGELFF.

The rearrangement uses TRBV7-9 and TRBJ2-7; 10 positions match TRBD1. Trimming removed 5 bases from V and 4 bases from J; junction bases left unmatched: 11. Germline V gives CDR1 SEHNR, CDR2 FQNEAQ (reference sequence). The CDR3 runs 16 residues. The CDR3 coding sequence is TGTGCCAGCAGCCCCATTTTCGGGGACAGGGGTTACGAGCAGTACTTC. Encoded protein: CASSPIFGDRGYEQYF.

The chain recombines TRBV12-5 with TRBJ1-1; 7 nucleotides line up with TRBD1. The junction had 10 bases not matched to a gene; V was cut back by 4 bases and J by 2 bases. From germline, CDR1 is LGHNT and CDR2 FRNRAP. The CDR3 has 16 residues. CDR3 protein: CASGYEGQALNTEAFF. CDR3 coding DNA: TGTGCTAGTGGTTACGAAGGACAGGCCTTAAACACTGAAGCTTTCTTT.

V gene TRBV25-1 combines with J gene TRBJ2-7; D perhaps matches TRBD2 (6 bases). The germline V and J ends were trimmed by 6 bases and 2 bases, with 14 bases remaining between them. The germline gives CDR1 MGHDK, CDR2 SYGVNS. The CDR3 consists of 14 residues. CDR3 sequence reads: CASSNSGLPYEQYF. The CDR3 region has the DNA TGTGCCAGCAGCAACTCGGGACTTCCCTACGAGCAGTACTTC.

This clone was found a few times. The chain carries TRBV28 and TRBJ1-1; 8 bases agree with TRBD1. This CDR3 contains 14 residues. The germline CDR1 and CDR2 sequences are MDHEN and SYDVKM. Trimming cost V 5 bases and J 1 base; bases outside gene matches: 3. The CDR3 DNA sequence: TGTGCCAGCAGTAAAGGGACAGGGAACACTGAAGCTTTCTTT. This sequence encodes CASSKGTGNTEAFF.

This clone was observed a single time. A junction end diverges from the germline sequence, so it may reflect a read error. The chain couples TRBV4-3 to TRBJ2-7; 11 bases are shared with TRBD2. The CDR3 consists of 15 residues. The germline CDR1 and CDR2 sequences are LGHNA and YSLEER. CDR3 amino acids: CTSSHTSGGTYEQYF. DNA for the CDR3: TGCACCAGCAGCCATACTAGCGGGGGAACCTACGAGCAGTACTTC.

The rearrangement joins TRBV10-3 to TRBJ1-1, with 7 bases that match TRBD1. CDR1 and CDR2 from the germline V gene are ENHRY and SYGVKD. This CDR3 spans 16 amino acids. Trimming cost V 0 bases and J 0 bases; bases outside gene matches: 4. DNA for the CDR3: TGTGCCATCAGTGAGTCGTCGGACAGGCTGAACACTGAAGCTTTCTTT. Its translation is CAISESSDRLNTEAFF.

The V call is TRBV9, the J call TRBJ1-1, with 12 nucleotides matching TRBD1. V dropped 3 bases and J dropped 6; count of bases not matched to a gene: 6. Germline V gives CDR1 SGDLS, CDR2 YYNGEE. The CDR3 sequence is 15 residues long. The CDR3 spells CASSAIGTGGSEAFF. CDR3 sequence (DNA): TGTGCCAGCAGCGCGATCGGGACAGGGGGCTCTGAAGCTTTCTTT.

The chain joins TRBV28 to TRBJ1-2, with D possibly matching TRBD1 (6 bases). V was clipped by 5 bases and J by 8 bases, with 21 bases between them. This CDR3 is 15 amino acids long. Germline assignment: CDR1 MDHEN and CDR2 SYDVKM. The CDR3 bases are TGTGCCAGCAGTCAGGGTTTGGGGGGGGCGAAGGGCTACACCTTC. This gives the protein CASSQGLGGAKGYTF.

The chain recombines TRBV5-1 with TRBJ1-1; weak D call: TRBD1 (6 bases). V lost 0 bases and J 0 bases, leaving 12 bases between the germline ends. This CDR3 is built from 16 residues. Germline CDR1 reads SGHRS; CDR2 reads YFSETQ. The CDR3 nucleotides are TGCGCCAGCAGCTTGGCGGGGGGGGACATGAACACTGAAGCTTTCTTT. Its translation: CASSLAGGDMNTEAFF.

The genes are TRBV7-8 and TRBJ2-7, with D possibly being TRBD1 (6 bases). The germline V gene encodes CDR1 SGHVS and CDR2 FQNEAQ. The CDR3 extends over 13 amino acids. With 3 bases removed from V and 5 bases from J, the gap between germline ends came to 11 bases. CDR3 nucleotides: TGTGCCAGCAGCTTTACCAGGGACAACGAGCAGTACTTC. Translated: CASSFTRDNEQYF.

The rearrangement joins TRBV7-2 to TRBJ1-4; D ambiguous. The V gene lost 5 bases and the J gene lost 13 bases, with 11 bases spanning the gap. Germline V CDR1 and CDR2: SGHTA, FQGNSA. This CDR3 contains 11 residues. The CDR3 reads CASSTPGALFF. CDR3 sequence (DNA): TGTGCCAGCAGCACTCCGGGAGCACTGTTTTTT.

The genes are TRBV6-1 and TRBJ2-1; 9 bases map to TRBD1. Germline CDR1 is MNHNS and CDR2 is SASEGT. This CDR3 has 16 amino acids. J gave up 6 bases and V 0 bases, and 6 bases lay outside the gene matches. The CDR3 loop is CASSEAAGTGSNEQFF. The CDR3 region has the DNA TGTGCCAGCAGTGAAGCGGCGGGGACAGGGTCCAATGAGCAGTTCTTC.

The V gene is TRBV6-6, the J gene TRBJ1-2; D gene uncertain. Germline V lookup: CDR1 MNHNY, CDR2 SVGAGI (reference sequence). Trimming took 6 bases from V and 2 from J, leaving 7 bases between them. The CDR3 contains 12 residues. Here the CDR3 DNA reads TGTGCCAGCAGAGACAAAAACTATGGCTACACCTTC. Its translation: CASRDKNYGYTF.

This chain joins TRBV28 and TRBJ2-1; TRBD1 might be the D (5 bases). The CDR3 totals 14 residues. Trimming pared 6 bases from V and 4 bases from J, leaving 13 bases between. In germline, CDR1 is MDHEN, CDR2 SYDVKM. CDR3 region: CASRGGAEYNEQFF. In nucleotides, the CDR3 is TGTGCCAGCAGGGGTGGGGCAGAATACAATGAGCAGTTCTTC.

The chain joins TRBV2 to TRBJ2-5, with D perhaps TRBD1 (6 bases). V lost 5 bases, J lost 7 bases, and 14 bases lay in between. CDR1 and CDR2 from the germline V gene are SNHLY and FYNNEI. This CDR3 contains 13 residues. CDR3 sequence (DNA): TGTGCCAGCAGTACGGACAGTTCGAGGACCCAGTACTTC. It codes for CASSTDSSRTQYF.